This T cell receptor (beta chain) was recorded in a study of control samples from healthy donors and cancer patients. Only in-frame clones appear in the TCRdb table, and some are missing; sequencing was by immunoSEQ multiplex PCR. The repertoire includes 150,000 to 200,000 clones, about 90% of them detected once, and roughly 5.3% sits in the top ten. CDR1 is MNHEY and CDR2 is SMNVEV in the germline V gene (reference sequence). The V gene lost 8 bases and the J gene lost 8 bases, with 20 bases spanning the gap. The CDR3 has 14 amino acids. The clonotype comes from a woman in her twenties or thirties in good health. The sequencing input was blood. The chain employs TRBV27 and TRBJ2-3; D is possibly TRBD1 or TRBD2 (8 bases each). The DNA of the CDR3 is TGTGCCAGCGGGCAGGGGGCGGCGGGGGGTACGCAGTATTTT. Translated, it gives CASGQGAAGGTQYF.